This T cell receptor beta chain was recovered during a study of T-cell memory formation after mild COVID-19. Overall study results and limits: Chiefly within CM and EM were the contracting CD4+ clones; CD8+ ones were within EMRA.

Germline-derived CDR1 and CDR2 are KGHDR and SFDVKD. Trimming shortened V by 2 bases and J by 4 bases, and 7 bases separated the two germline ends. CDR3 length: 13 residues. Using its own MiXCR run on the 5' RACE reads, TCRdb lists one record per CDR3 protein. The data show about 440,000 distinct CDR3 sequences, approximately 20% seen once. This clonotype was seen only a few times. Its specificity is not known. The chain joins TRBV24-1 to TRBJ1-1; D not certain. The sequence was obtained from an adult woman who had mild COVID-19 (a few samples of this study predate the infection). Cell type and time point are not known. The sample was PBMCs or a T cell subset sorted from them (not recorded which). CDR3 in DNA: TGTGCCACCAGTGATTCACAGAGCACTGAAGCTTTCTTT. Amino acid sequence: CATSDSQSTEAFF.